The present entry profiles one T cell receptor (beta chain) with its context. Its recognized antigen is unknown. One base away there is no much larger clone; base qualities are not given. The data derive from a study of cytomegalovirus exposure and HLA in healthy donors (dated by TCRdb to about 2017). Study-level background: An earlier analysis of 587 of the donors reported approximately 270 Gb of sequence data and 117 million unique TCR beta sequences from 190 million or so T cells. To decide whether each TCR beta V gene segment behaved as functional or pseudogenic, an earlier analysis of some 540 of the donors relied on high-throughput TCR beta sequencing. Among the approximately 420 genotyped donors, approximately 77% belonged to the genetic ancestry cluster associated with self-reported Caucasian donors. Donor age, sex, ethnicity and CMV serostatus were compiled together with the repertoire data. High-throughput TCR immunosequencing, statistical association of individual TCRs with disease status, and machine learning were combined to predict cytomegalovirus infection status. To study patterns of TCR occurrence, a later analysis re-analyzed previously published TCR beta repertoires from several hundred donors and added high-resolution HLA genotyping. Typing coverage varied by locus: about 629-630 donors for A, B, C, DRB1 and DQB1; roughly 520 for DQA1; around 610 for DPA1; around 450 for DPB1. In addition to the first cohort of 666 subjects, a separate validation cohort of 130 or so different subjects was used. An early release that covered some 640 HLA-typed donors contained 300 to 350 gigabases of sequencing data and 75 million to 100 million unique TCR sequences. Rather than using new phenotypic data, the later analysis identified candidate immune exposures from TCR beta sequences and from how often those sequences occurred across donors. HLA typing included class I and class II loci at four-digit resolution. Genome-wide SNP genotypes for about 60% of the 666 donors were used in a later genetic analysis, which treated that subset as a discovery cohort. All discovery cohort repertoires had been generated using a single sequencing platform. The T cell repertoires of 666 subjects were profiled by immunosequencing and related to cytomegalovirus serostatus. Roughly five DR-DQ haplotypes were handled as single units for association and clustering because linkage in the cohort was strong. The study aimed to test whether cataloging public T cell receptors could reveal signatures of past pathogen exposure. Across roughly 420 genotyped donors of the cohort, an average of approximately 240,000 unique TCR beta nucleotide sequences per donor were sequenced, and approximately 17% of those sequences were non-productive.

V lost 0 bases and J lost 7 bases, and the count of bases not matched to a germline gene is 10. The CDR3 runs 17 residues from the cysteine to the phenylalanine. Only the CDR3 portion is preserved as DNA: 51 bases, with reading frame beginning at the first base. CDR1 and CDR2 (SGDLS, YYNGEE) derive from the germline V gene. The cohort was made up of 650 to 700 healthy bone marrow donors. At the time of sampling, all cohort members were nominally healthy, though unrecorded immune exposures were likely present. The donor tested CMV seropositive and was one of the 289 seropositive cohort members. Every donor gave a peripheral blood sample, and the peripheral blood mononuclear cells from that sample were used for TCR beta sequencing. The Qiagen DNeasy Blood Extraction Kit was used to extract genomic DNA from the blood cell samples. Here is what the overall study found, with its caveats: In a later analysis, HLA-associated TCR beta chains showed more clonal expansion and lower generation probabilities than non-associated chains that were equally common. The classifier was reported to diagnose cytomegalovirus status with high specificity and sensitivity in both the original and validation cohorts. Most CMV-associated TCR beta chains appeared to be HLA-restricted in a later analysis, and the HLA associations seemed to be driven largely by CMV exposure. According to a later genetic analysis, donors in an Asian-associated ancestry cluster had fewer N-insertions in productive TCRs than the approximately 650-donor mean. The authors suggested that the approach could potentially be generalized to other disease states and immunological phenotypes. A later genetic analysis associated a missense DCLRE1C variant with V-gene and J-gene trimming of TCR beta chains, and an independent cohort replicated the association. A cluster of highly shared sequence variants was judged likely to represent a technical artifact of the sequencing pipeline. Most TCR sequences were seen in very few donors, while some public TCRs were found in many individuals. Linkage disequilibrium might explain the correlated functional status among segregating V segments, but an unknown experimental factor could not be ruled out. A later analysis associated approximately 17,000 TCR beta sequences with specific HLA alleles at a false discovery rate of 0.05. Strong co-occurrence of HLA alleles, especially DR and DQ, made assigning TCR associations to individual alleles difficult. Some IMGT-functional V segments, including TRBV6-2 and TRBV6-3, could not be distinguished by the 87-base-pair reads and were therefore excluded. In a later analysis, the rate of TCR association differed among HLA loci, with DRB1 alleles having the most associated TCRs and HLA-C alleles having the fewest. Only TCR beta chains were sequenced in this cohort, and the absence of alpha or paired-chain data limited detectable features. The earlier analysis of fewer than 750 of the donors excluded roughly 17 rarely observed V segments, including chromosome 9 orphons, because counts were too low. In a later analysis, several top co-occurrence clusters were reported to appear linked to parvovirus B19, influenza, CMV and Epstein-Barr virus. In an earlier analysis of roughly 500 of the donors, most TCR beta V segments appeared in productive rearrangements about 87% or about 30% of the time, broadly matching IMGT annotations. In vitro tests confirmed that a few of the cytomegalovirus-associated TCR beta chains recognize cytomegalovirus antigens. Roughly uniform sequencing depth across donors was assumed in presence/absence analyses, although this assumption may not hold. HLA typing was unavailable for some donors at each locus, so association tests used only the typed subset. The study gave a list of 150 to 200 TCR beta chains associated with cytomegalovirus. A further reported finding was that TCR beta sequences accurately predicted the HLA-A and HLA-B alleles for most subjects in the first cohort. Immune exposure information for the cohort was limited to CMV serostatus.

The library was made by the immunoSEQ multiplex PCR assay. For the multiplex PCR, a mixture combining 60 forward primers for TCR Vbeta segments and 13 reverse primers for TCR Jbeta segments was used. The CDR3 region of rearranged TCR beta genes was amplified from genomic DNA by a multiplex PCR assay. The amplified TCR beta libraries were sequenced on the Illumina HiSeq System as 87-base-pair reads. From the authors' description of their analysis: A later analysis counted about 82 million unique TCR beta chains across the 550 to 700 repertoires, and some 11 million of these chains were shared by at least two donors. Raw reads were error-corrected and collapsed into unique sequences with a nearest-neighbor algorithm that merged closely related sequences to remove PCR and sequencing errors. CDR3 sequences were aligned to IMGT reference sequences to assign V, D and J gene segments. For a sequence to be retained, at least a six-nucleotide match to both a V gene segment and a J gene segment was required. Rearrangements were called productive when the CDR3 lacked stop codons and stayed in frame with V and J; all others were non-productive. CDR3 was defined according to IMGT convention as the region running from the second conserved V-encoded cysteine to the conserved J-encoded phenylalanine. The earlier analysis of about 610 of the donors excluded any sequence lacking an unambiguous match to a single V gene segment. In an earlier analysis of some 590 of the donors, V segments were called functional above 56.7% productive rearrangements and were called segregating when the between-donor standard deviation exceeded 5%. A statistical classification framework was developed to diagnose cytomegalovirus status using the catalog of TCR beta chain sequences. In a later analysis, V and J genes were assigned by comparing TCR nucleotide sequences against IMGT/GENE-DB human TR gene sequences. A later analysis assigned CDR3 sequences and most-parsimonious VDJ recombination scenarios with the TCRdist pipeline. In a later analysis, each TCR beta chain was defined by its CDR3 amino acid sequence together with its V-gene family, and reads without a unique V-gene family were excluded. To address suspected cross-contamination and a sequencing artifact, a later analysis removed several hundred highly shared, low-generation-probability nucleotide sequences. In a later analysis, a clonal expansion index was calculated for each public chain from normalized within-repertoire ranks of inferred template counts. In a later analysis, generation probabilities were computed using a VDJ recombination model fitted to out-of-frame rearrangements, and the results were checked against IGoR. In a later analysis, TCR-TCR, TCR-HLA and TCR-CMV co-occurrence was scored with hypergeometric tests, and a repertoire-size bias correction was applied to TCR pairs. False discovery rates were estimated in a later analysis by permuting HLA or CMV assignments 20 times. In a later analysis, co-occurring TCRs were grouped using DBSCAN, and TCRdist sequence similarity was added for clustering within HLA-allele-positive subsets. Repertoires with fewer than 30,000 or more than 120,000 public chains were left out of co-occurrence clustering, as were about 5 repertoires with anomalous nucleotide sharing. TCRdb re-hosts the immuneACCESS table, in-frame sequences only. Its copies lack some clones; in the studies checked, an unresolved V gene accounts for under half of them, and the cause for the rest is not known. V, J and clone size are those of that table, while D and trimming were read from the DNA. This sample gives roughly 150,000 clones in total; 80% of them show up just once. The ten largest clones represent about a tenth of the sample.

The sequence is built from TRBV9 and TRBJ1-1; 12 central nucleotides agree with TRBD1. The sample was PBMCs. The source is a man aged 18 to 30 in good health and CMV-seropositive. DNA sequence: TGTGCCAGCAGCGTAGTTTACGTGGGACAGGGGGCGAATGAAGCTTTCTTT. The translation is CASSVVYVGQGANEAFF.